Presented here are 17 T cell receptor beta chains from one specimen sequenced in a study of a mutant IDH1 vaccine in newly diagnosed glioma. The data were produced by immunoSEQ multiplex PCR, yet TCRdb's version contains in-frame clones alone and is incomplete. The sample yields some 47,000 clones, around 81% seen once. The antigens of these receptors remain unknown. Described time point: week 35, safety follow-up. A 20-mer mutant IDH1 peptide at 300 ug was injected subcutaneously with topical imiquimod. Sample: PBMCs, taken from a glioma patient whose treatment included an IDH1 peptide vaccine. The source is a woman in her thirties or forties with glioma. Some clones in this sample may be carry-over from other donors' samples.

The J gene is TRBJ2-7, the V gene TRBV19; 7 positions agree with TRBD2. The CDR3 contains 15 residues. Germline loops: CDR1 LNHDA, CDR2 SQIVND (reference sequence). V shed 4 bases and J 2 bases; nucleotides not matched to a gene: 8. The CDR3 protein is CASSTAGERAYEQYF. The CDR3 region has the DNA TGTGCCAGTAGTACCGCGGGAGAGCGGGCCTACGAGCAGTACTTC. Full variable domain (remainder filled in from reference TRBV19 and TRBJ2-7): DGGITQSPKYLFRKEGQNVTLSCEQNLNHDAMYWYRQDPGQGLRLIYYSQIVNDFQKGDIAEGYSVSREKKESFPLTVTSAQKNPTAFYLCASSTAGERAYEQYFGPGTRLTVT.

CDR3 sequence (DNA): TGCAGCGTTGATGGGACAGAGACCTACGAGCAGTACTTC. This sequence encodes CSVDGTETYEQYF. The rearrangement uses TRBV29-1 and TRBJ2-7; 7 bases align to TRBD1. The CDR3 loop spans 13 amino acids. Looked up from germline, CDR1 is SQVTM and CDR2 is ANQGSEA. V lost 3 bases and J lost 2; bases outside the gene matches: 4.

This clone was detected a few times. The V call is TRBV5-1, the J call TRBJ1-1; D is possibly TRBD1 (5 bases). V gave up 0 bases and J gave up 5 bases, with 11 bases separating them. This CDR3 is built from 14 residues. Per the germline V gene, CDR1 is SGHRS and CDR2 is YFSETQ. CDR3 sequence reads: CASSLATGGTEAFF. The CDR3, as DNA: TGCGCCAGCAGCTTGGCCACGGGGGGGACTGAAGCTTTCTTT.

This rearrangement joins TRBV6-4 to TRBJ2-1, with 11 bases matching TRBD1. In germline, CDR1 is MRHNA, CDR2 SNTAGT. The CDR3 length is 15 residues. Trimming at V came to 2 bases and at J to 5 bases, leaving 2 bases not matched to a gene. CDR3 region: CASSDGDRGNNEQFF. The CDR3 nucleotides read TGTGCCAGCAGTGACGGGGACAGGGGGAACAATGAGCAGTTCTTC.

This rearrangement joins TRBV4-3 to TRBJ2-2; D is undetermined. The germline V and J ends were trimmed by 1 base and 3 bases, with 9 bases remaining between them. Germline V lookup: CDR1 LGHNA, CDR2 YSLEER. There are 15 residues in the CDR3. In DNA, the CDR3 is TGCGCCAGCAGCCAAGTTGCGCAATACACCGGGGAGCTGTTTTTT. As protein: CASSQVAQYTGELFF.

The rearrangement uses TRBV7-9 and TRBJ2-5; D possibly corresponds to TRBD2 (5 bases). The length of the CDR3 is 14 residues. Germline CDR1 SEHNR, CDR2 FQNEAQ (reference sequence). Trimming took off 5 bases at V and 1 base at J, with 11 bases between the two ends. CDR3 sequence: CASSPRGSQETQYF. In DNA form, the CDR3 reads TGTGCCAGCAGCCCCCGTGGGAGCCAAGAGACCCAGTACTTC. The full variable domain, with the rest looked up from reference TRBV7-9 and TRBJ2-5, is DTGVSQNPRHKITKRGQNVTFRCDPISEHNRLYWYRQTLGQGPEFLTYFQNEAQLEKSRLLSDRFSAERPKGSFSTLEIQRTEQGDSAMYLCASSPRGSQETQYFGPGTRLLVL.

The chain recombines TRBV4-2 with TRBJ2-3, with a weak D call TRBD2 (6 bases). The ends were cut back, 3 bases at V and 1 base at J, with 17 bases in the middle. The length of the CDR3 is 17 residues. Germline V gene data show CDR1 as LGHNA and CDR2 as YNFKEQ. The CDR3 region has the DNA TGTGCCAGCAGCCACATAATTGTTAGCGGTGGCACAGATACGCAGTATTTT. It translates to CASSHIIVSGGTDTQYF.

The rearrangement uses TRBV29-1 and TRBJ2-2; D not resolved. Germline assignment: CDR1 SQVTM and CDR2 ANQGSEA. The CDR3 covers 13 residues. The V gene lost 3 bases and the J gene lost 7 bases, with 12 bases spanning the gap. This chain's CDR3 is CSVDGSRNGELFF. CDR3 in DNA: TGCAGCGTTGACGGTAGCAGGAACGGGGAGCTGTTTTTT.

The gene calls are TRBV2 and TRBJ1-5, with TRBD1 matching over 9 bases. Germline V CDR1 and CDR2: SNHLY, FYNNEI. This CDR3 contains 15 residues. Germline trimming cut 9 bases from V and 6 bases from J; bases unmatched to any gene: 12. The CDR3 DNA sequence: TGTGCCAGTCGATTAGGACAGGGGACGTTTCAGCCCCAGCATTTT. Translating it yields CASRLGQGTFQPQHF.

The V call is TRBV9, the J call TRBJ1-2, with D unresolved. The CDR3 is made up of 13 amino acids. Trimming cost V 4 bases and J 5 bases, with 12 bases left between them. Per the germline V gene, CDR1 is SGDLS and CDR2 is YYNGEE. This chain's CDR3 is CASSPGRAYGYTF. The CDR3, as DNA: TGTGCCAGCAGCCCGGGTCGGGCTTATGGCTACACCTTC.

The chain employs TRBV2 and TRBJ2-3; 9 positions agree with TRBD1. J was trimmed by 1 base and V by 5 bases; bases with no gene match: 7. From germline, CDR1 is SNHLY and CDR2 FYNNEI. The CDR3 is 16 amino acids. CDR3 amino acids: CASSIGTGGRTDTQYF. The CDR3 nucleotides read TGTGCCAGCAGTATTGGTACAGGGGGCCGCACAGATACGCAGTATTTT.

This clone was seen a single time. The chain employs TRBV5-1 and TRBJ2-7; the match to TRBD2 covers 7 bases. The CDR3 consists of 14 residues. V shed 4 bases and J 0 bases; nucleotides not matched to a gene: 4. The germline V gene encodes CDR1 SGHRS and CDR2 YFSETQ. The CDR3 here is CASSGGGSSYEQYF. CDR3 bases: TGCGCCAGCAGCGGGGGGGGGTCCTCCTACGAGCAGTACTTC.

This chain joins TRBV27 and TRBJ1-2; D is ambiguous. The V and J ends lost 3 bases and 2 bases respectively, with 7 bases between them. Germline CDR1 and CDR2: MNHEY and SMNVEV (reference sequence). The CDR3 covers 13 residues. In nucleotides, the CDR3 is TGTGCCAGCAGTTTGCGTGAGAACTATGGCTACACCTTC. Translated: CASSLRENYGYTF.

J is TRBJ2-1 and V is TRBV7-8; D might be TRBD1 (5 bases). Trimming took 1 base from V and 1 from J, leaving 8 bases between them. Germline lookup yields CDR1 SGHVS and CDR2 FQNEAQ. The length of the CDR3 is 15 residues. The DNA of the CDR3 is TGTGCCAGCAGCTTAGGGGGCGGATCCTACAATGAGCAGTTCTTC. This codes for CASSLGGGSYNEQFF.

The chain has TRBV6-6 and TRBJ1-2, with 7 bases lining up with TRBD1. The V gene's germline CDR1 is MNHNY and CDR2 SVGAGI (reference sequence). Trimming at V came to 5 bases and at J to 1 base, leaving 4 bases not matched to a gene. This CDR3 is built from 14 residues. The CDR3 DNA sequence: TGTGCCAGCAGTAGGCGGGACAGTAACTATGGCTACACCTTC. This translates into CASSRRDSNYGYTF.

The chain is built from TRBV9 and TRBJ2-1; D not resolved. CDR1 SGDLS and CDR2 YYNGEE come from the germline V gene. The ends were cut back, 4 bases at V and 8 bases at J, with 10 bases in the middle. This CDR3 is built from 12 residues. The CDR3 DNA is TGTGCCAGCAGCCCCCCGGGCTATGAGCAGTTCTTC. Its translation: CASSPPGYEQFF.

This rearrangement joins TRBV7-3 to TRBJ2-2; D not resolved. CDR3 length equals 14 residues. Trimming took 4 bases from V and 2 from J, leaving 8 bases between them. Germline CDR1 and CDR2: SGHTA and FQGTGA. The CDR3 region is CASSSTFNTGELFF. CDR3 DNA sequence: TGTGCCAGCAGCTCCACCTTTAACACCGGGGAGCTGTTTTTT. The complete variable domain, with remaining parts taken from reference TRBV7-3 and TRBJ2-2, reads GAGVSQTPSNKVTEKGKYVELRCDPISGHTALYWYRQSLGQGPEFLIYFQGTGAADDSGLPNDRFFAVRPEGSVSTLKIQRTERGDSAVYLCASSSTFNTGELFFGEGSRLTVL.